A selection of T cell receptor beta chains follows, all from one sample in a study of blood T cell repertoires in COVID-19. The assay was immunoSEQ multiplex PCR, and TCRdb's table has in-frame clones only and misses some. The data contain 150,000 to 200,000 clones, about 89% of them singletons. The material sequenced was PBMCs or T cells enriched from blood (not recorded which). Every receptor here comes from a young woman who had recovered from COVID-19. CDR3s include the opening cysteine and the closing phenylalanine or tryptophan. A D gene is named only where the DNA matches it firmly. Clone size, where shown, is once, few, many, or a class for clones that have expanded.

d_call: .
clone_size: .
v_call: TRBV10-3
j_call: TRBJ1-1
cdr3_aa: CAISQDGAGRGTEAFF
cdr3_nt: TGTGCCATCAGTCAGGATGGAGCGGGTAGGGGCACTGAAGCTTTCTTT

d_call: TRBD2
clone_size: few
v_call: TRBV18
j_call: TRBJ2-2
cdr3_aa: CASSLRLAGATGELFF
cdr3_nt: TGTGCCAGCTCACTGCGACTAGCGGGAGCAACCGGGGAGCTGTTTTTT

d_call: TRBD2
clone_size: .
v_call: TRBV19
j_call: TRBJ2-5
cdr3_aa: CASSTVAGVGETQYF
cdr3_nt: TGTGCCAGTAGTACTGTAGCGGGAGTCGGGGAGACCCAGTACTTC

d_call: .
clone_size: .
v_call: TRBV12-2
j_call: TRBJ1-3
cdr3_aa: CASRPQGFGNTIYF
cdr3_nt: TGTGCAAGTCGACCTCAGGGTTTCGGAAACACCATATATTTT

d_call: TRBD1
clone_size: .
v_call: TRBV7-9
j_call: TRBJ1-1
cdr3_aa: CASSPRQGNTEAFF
cdr3_nt: TGTGCCAGCAGCCCTAGACAGGGAAACACTGAAGCTTTCTTT

d_call: .
clone_size: once
v_call: TRBV19
j_call: TRBJ2-2
cdr3_aa: CASTSTGELFF
cdr3_nt: TGTGCCAGTACCTCGACCGGGGAGCTGTTTTTT

d_call: .
clone_size: once
v_call: TRBV19
j_call: TRBJ1-1
cdr3_aa: CASSRYRDTEAFF
cdr3_nt: TGTGCCAGTAGTCGGTACAGGGACACTGAAGCTTTCTTT

d_call: TRBD2
clone_size: .
v_call: TRBV7-2
j_call: TRBJ2-7
cdr3_aa: CASSPEGRGSTYEQYF
cdr3_nt: TGTGCCAGCAGCCCTGAAGGGAGGGGTTCTACCTACGAGCAGTACTTC

d_call: .
clone_size: few
v_call: TRBV7-8
j_call: TRBJ2-1
cdr3_aa: CASSKSEVANEQFF
cdr3_nt: TGTGCCAGCAGCAAGAGTGAGGTGGCCAATGAGCAGTTCTTC

d_call: .
clone_size: .
v_call: TRBV7-2
j_call: TRBJ1-5
cdr3_aa: CASSLTGLQPQHF
cdr3_nt: TGTGCCAGCAGCCTGACAGGCCTTCAGCCCCAGCATTTT

d_call: TRBD1
clone_size: .
v_call: TRBV10-3
j_call: TRBJ1-1
cdr3_aa: CAISETGGRVNTEAFF
cdr3_nt: TGTGCCATCAGTGAGACAGGGGGGAGAGTGAACACTGAAGCTTTCTTT

d_call: .
clone_size: .
v_call: TRBV6-5
j_call: TRBJ2-3
cdr3_aa: CASSYSPGGTDTQYF
cdr3_nt: TGTGCCAGCAGTTACTCGCCAGGCGGCACAGATACGCAGTATTTT

d_call: .
clone_size: .
v_call: TRBV7-9
j_call: TRBJ2-5
cdr3_aa: CASSFLETRFQETQYF
cdr3_nt: TGTGCCAGCAGCTTCCTTGAGACTCGGTTCCAAGAGACCCAGTACTTC